Shown below are 14 T cell receptor beta chains from a single sample sequenced in a study of neoadjuvant anti-PD-1 for oral cavity cancer. Generated by immunoSEQ multiplex PCR, the TCRdb table keeps only in-frame clones and is missing some. The table lists roughly 15,000 clones, around two thirds of them singletons. Source: PBMCs, taken before nivolumab (anti-PD-1) treatment. The source of these receptors is a person between 40 and 85 years old with oral cavity squamous cell carcinoma.

This rearrangement joins TRBV2 to TRBJ2-1, with 9 bases fitting TRBD2. Germline lookup yields CDR1 SNHLY and CDR2 FYNNEI. V dropped 7 bases and J dropped 8; count of bases not matched to a gene: 12. This CDR3 is built from 15 residues. CDR3 in amino acids: CASKLTSGARDEQFF. The CDR3 nucleotides are TGTGCCAGCAAGTTGACTAGCGGAGCCAGGGATGAGCAGTTCTTC.

This sequence joins TRBV15 and TRBJ2-7; 12 bases are shared with TRBD1. This CDR3 contains 15 residues. Losses at the gene ends were 1 base for V and 4 bases for J; bases not matched to a gene: 2. The germline CDR1 and CDR2 sequences are LNHNV and YYDKDF (reference sequence). Written as DNA, the CDR3 is TGTGCCACCAGCAGAGGGGGACAGGGGGCGTACGAGCAGTACTTC. Protein sequence: CATSRGGQGAYEQYF.

In its sample, this clone was seen a few times. The chain recombines TRBV7-9 with TRBJ2-5; 8 positions match TRBD2. Trimming cost V 2 bases and J 4 bases; bases outside gene matches: 3. Germline V lookup: CDR1 SEHNR, CDR2 FQNEAQ (reference sequence). CDR3 length: 14 amino acids. As DNA, the CDR3 is TGTGCCAGCAGCTTAACTAGCGGCCTAGAGACCCAGTACTTC. Amino acid sequence: CASSLTSGLETQYF.

The chain combines TRBV5-1 with TRBJ2-7; the D gene is possibly TRBD2 (7 bases). The V and J ends lost 3 bases and 0 bases respectively, with 13 bases between them. The CDR3 has 15 residues. In germline, CDR1 is SGHRS, CDR2 YFSETQ. The CDR3 sequence is CASSWGASGSYEQYF. CDR3 DNA: TGCGCCAGCAGCTGGGGGGCTAGCGGCTCCTACGAGCAGTACTTC.

The chain links TRBV4-1 to TRBJ2-1; D is perhaps TRBD1 (5 bases). Germline V CDR1 and CDR2: MGHRA, YSYEKL. The CDR3 totals 14 residues. Trimming cost V 4 bases and J 0 bases, with 7 bases left between them. CDR3 nucleotide sequence: TGCGCCAGCAGCCTTAGGGGCTCCTACAATGAGCAGTTCTTC. It is translated as CASSLRGSYNEQFF.

This clone was seen a handful of times. The chain couples TRBV11-2 to TRBJ2-7, with D perhaps matching TRBD2 (6 bases). Germline lookup yields CDR1 SGHAT and CDR2 FQNNGV. V was pared by 9 bases and J by 3 bases, with 15 bases between. The CDR3 is 13 residues long. As DNA, the CDR3 is TGTGCCAGTACAAAGGAGGGAGTCTACGAGCAGTACTTC. This translates into CASTKEGVYEQYF.

This clone was recorded a few times. The gene calls are TRBV13 and TRBJ1-4; D is unresolved. This CDR3 has 14 amino acids. The V end lost 3 bases, the J end lost 7 bases, and 12 bases lay between the germline ends. Germline CDR1 PRHDT, CDR2 FYEKMQ (reference sequence). CDR3: CASSFPRTSEKLFF. The CDR3 region has the DNA TGTGCCAGCAGCTTTCCTCGGACTTCTGAAAAACTGTTTTTT.

The chain couples TRBV7-9 to TRBJ1-5; the D gene is possibly TRBD1 (5 bases). This CDR3 comprises 18 residues. Germline V gives CDR1 SEHNR, CDR2 FQNEAQ (reference sequence). V lost 5 bases to trimming and J lost 1 base, with 21 bases between them. The CDR3 DNA sequence: TGTGCCAGCAGCCCTGGAGGGGATGTTATTGGAAGCAATCAGCCCCAGCATTTT. This gives the protein CASSPGGDVIGSNQPQHF.

CDR3 protein: CSVVSSADYGYTF. CDR3 DNA: TGCAGCGTTGTATCGTCGGCAGACTATGGCTACACCTTC. J is TRBJ1-2 and V is TRBV29-1; D unclear. This CDR3 has 13 amino acids. The germline V gene encodes CDR1 SQVTM and CDR2 ANQGSEA. The germline V and J ends were trimmed by 4 bases and 3 bases, with 12 bases remaining between them.

This clone came up a few times. V usage is TRBV6-1 and J usage is TRBJ2-5; D remains ambiguous. Deletions cut 4 bases from V and 9 bases from J, with 12 bases between. The germline CDR1 and CDR2 sequences are MNHNS and SASEGT. This CDR3 is built from 12 residues. CDR3 in amino acids: CASSVPILSQYF. CDR3 in DNA: TGTGCCAGCAGTGTCCCCATTTTGTCCCAGTACTTC.

Written as DNA, the CDR3 is TGTGCCAGCAGCTTAGAGGCCGGAAACTCTGGAAACACCATATATTTT. Translating it yields CASSLEAGNSGNTIYF. J is TRBJ1-3 and V is TRBV7-8; D is undetermined. The V end was cut by 1 base, the J end by 0 bases, with 10 bases between. The CDR3 covers 16 residues. Germline V gene lookup returns CDR1 SGHVS and CDR2 FQNEAQ.

The chain uses TRBV7-6 and TRBJ2-1, with 9 positions matching TRBD1. The CDR3 totals 14 residues. Germline loops: CDR1 SGHVS, CDR2 FNYEAQ. V trimming: 5 bases; J trimming: 8 bases; junction bases outside the gene matches: 7. CDR3 protein: CASSRTGVWDEQFF. The CDR3 DNA reads TGTGCCAGCAGCCGGACAGGGGTTTGGGATGAGCAGTTCTTC.

The sample holds a few counts of this clone. This rearrangement joins TRBV19 to TRBJ1-1; maybe TRBD1 (5 bases). CDR1 is LNHDA, CDR2 SQIVND, per germline (reference sequence). Trimming cost V 4 bases and J 1 base, with 19 bases left between them. The CDR3 extends over 17 amino acids. CDR3 in DNA: TGTGCCAGTAGTAGCCCAGGGAGGGCAGCGTGGAACACTGAAGCTTTCTTT. Protein sequence: CASSSPGRAAWNTEAFF.

A few counts support this clone. The chain uses TRBV5-1 and TRBJ2-1; 8 positions agree with TRBD2. CDR1 and CDR2 from the germline V gene are SGHRS and YFSETQ. The CDR3 length is 14 residues. V trimming: 3 bases; J trimming: 8 bases; junction bases outside the gene matches: 7. CDR3: CASSSSSGGDEQFF. The CDR3 DNA follows: TGCGCCAGCAGCTCGTCTTCCGGGGGGGATGAGCAGTTCTTC.